These T cell receptor beta chains were read from a single sample in a study of shared clonotypes between healthy human individuals. TCRdb keeps only in-frame clones here, not all; method: immunoSEQ multiplex PCR. The table lists roughly 1,500,000 clones, approximately 98.5% of them singletons. Sequencing was done on a sample of naive CD4+ T cells sorted from blood. These TCRs come from a man in his thirties or forties in good health. Both conserved end residues are part of each CDR3. Each record gives: J gene, V gene, clone size, D gene, CDR3 protein, CDR3 DNA. A D gene is named only where the DNA matches it firmly. Where a row states a size, it is once, few, many or the class of an expanded clone; other rows omit it.

>TRBJ2-1|TRBV29-1|NA|TRBD1
CSVEGTGRFVNEQFF
TGCAGCGTTGAAGGGACAGGGCGTTTTGTAAATGAGCAGTTCTTC
>TRBJ1-5|TRBV5-1|NA|NA
CASSPDTGQNQPQHF
TGCGCCAGCAGCCCTGATACAGGGCAGAATCAGCCCCAGCATTTT
>TRBJ1-2|TRBV29-1|NA|NA
CSVDQDGYTF
TGCAGCGTTGATCAGGATGGCTACACCTTC
>TRBJ1-2|TRBV25-1|NA|TRBD1
CASSRDRANYGYTF
TGTGCCAGCAGCCGGGACAGAGCTAACTATGGCTACACCTTC
>TRBJ1-3|TRBV7-9|NA|TRBD1
CASSFDRGSGNTIYF
TGTGCCAGCAGCTTCGACAGGGGTTCTGGAAACACCATATATTTT
>TRBJ2-1|TRBV11-2|NA|TRBD2
CASSLAGTSGGEQFF
TGTGCCAGCAGCTTAGCGGGTACTAGCGGAGGTGAGCAGTTCTTC
>TRBJ2-2|TRBV6-1|NA|TRBD2
CASSEGASGRFTGELFF
TGTGCCAGCAGTGAAGGTGCTAGCGGGAGGTTCACCGGGGAGCTGTTTTTT
>TRBJ1-1|TRBV6-5|NA|TRBD1
CASSSPGQGTRTEAFF
TGTGCCAGCAGTTCACCGGGACAGGGGACCCGCACTGAAGCTTTCTTT
>TRBJ2-7|TRBV5-4|NA|NA
CASSLQGMILYEQYF
TGTGCCAGCAGCTTGCAGGGTATGATCCTTTACGAGCAGTACTTC
>TRBJ2-7|TRBV5-6|once|NA
CASTGLGPSYEQYF
TGTGCCAGCACCGGGCTAGGACCATCCTACGAGCAGTACTTC
>TRBJ2-3|TRBV6-4|NA|NA
CASSPGPADTQYF
TGTGCCAGCAGCCCAGGACCGGCAGATACGCAGTATTTT
>TRBJ2-2|TRBV29-1|NA|NA
CSGVKGSANTGELFF
TGCAGCGGCGTAAAGGGGTCCGCGAACACCGGGGAGCTGTTTTTT
>TRBJ1-5|TRBV28|NA|TRBD1
CASRTGGNQPQHF
TGTGCCAGCAGGACAGGGGGCAATCAGCCCCAGCATTTT
>TRBJ1-1|TRBV5-1|once|TRBD1
CASSYSGQGVWAFF
TGCGCCAGCAGCTACTCAGGACAGGGGGTCTGGGCTTTCTTT
>TRBJ2-1|TRBV18|NA|NA
CASSPPNINEQFF
TGTGCCAGCTCACCCCCAAATATTAATGAGCAGTTCTTC
>TRBJ2-3|TRBV6-6|NA|NA
CASSYSGGVTDTQYF
TGTGCCAGCAGTTACTCGGGGGGAGTGACAGATACGCAGTATTTT
>TRBJ2-5|TRBV13|once|NA
CASSYRSQETQYF
TGTGCCAGCAGCTACCGGTCCCAAGAGACCCAGTACTTC
>TRBJ1-2|TRBV27|NA|NA
CASSRQTNYGYTF
TGTGCCAGCAGCAGACAAACCAACTATGGCTACACCTTC
>TRBJ2-7|TRBV7-2|once|NA
CASSRTTAGLYEQYF
TGTGCCAGCAGCCGAACCACCGCGGGCCTCTACGAGCAGTACTTC
>TRBJ1-3|TRBV28|NA|NA
CASRSISTGNTIYF
TGTGCCAGCCGATCCATAAGTACTGGAAACACCATATATTTT
>TRBJ2-1|TRBV7-2|NA|TRBD2
CASSLERGEQFF
TGTGCCAGCAGCTTAGAGCGGGGTGAGCAGTTCTTC
>TRBJ2-1|TRBV7-8|NA|TRBD2
CASSASGVSYGEQFF
TGTGCCAGCAGCGCAAGCGGGGTTTCGTACGGTGAGCAGTTCTTC
>TRBJ2-5|TRBV27|NA|TRBD2
CASRTQTGTRQETQYF
TGTGCCAGCAGGACGCAAACCGGGACTAGACAAGAGACCCAGTACTTC
>TRBJ2-7|TRBV27|NA|NA
CASTSRLAREQYF
TGTGCCAGCACTTCTAGGCTAGCGCGCGAGCAGTACTTC
>TRBJ2-7|TRBV5-5|once|TRBD1
CASSLAGGVYEQYF
TGTGCCAGCAGCTTGGCAGGGGGCGTGTACGAGCAGTACTTC
>TRBJ2-4|TRBV11-2|NA|NA
CASAWDTTKLGIQYF
TGTGCCAGCGCCTGGGACACCACGAAGTTGGGCATTCAGTACTTC
>TRBJ1-4|TRBV30|NA|NA
CAWSHLTTRHEKLFF
TGTGCCTGGAGTCATCTGACCACCAGACATGAAAAACTGTTTTTT
>TRBJ2-7|TRBV28|NA|NA
CASSKLGGPYEQYF
TGTGCCAGCAGCAAACTCGGGGGGCCCTACGAGCAGTACTTC
>TRBJ1-2|TRBV5-1|NA|NA
CASSLGLGFYGYTF
TGCGCCAGCAGCTTGGGACTGGGTTTCTATGGCTACACCTTC
>TRBJ2-5|TRBV7-9|NA|TRBD2
CASILPQAVSGGAQYF
TGTGCCAGCATTCTTCCCCAGGCAGTGTCCGGGGGGGCCCAGTACTTC
>TRBJ2-3|TRBV14|once|TRBD2
CASSQDRLAGPLGTDTQYF
TGTGCCAGCAGCCAAGATCGACTAGCGGGGCCCCTCGGCACAGATACGCAGTATTTT
>TRBJ1-1|TRBV18|NA|NA
CASSPGRMNTEAFF
TGTGCCAGCTCACCTGGCAGGATGAACACTGAAGCTTTCTTT
>TRBJ1-5|TRBV28|NA|NA
CASSRSVGEPQHF
TGTGCCAGCAGCCGAAGTGTGGGGGAGCCCCAGCATTTT
>TRBJ2-5|TRBV28|NA|NA
CATESPRAPQETQYF
TGTGCCACCGAATCTCCCCGGGCCCCCCAAGAGACCCAGTACTTC
>TRBJ1-4|TRBV2|NA|NA
CASSRKRSNEKLFF
TGTGCCAGCAGTAGGAAACGGTCTAATGAAAAACTGTTTTTT